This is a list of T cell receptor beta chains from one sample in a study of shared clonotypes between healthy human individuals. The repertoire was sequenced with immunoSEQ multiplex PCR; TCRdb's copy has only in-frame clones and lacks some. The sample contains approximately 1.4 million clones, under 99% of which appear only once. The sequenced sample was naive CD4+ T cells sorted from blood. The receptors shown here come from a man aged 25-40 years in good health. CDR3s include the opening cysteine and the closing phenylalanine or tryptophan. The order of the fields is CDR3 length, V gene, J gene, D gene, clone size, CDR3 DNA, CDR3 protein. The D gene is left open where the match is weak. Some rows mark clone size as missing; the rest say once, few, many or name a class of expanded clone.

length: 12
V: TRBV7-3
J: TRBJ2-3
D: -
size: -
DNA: TGTGCCAGCAGTTACGTGGGAGATACGCAGTATTTT
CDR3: CASSYVGDTQYF

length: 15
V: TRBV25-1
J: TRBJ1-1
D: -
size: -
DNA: TGTGCCAGCAGCTCTTTAGACAGGATGAACACTGAAGCTTTCTTT
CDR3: CASSSLDRMNTEAFF

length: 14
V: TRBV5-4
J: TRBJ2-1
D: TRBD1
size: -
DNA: TGTGCCAGCAGCTTAGAGAGACAGGGAAGCGAGCAGTTCTTC
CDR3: CASSLERQGSEQFF

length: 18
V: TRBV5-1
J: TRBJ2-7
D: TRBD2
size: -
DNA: TGCGCCAGCAGCTTGGCCGAAGGACTAGCGGGCCGCTCCTACGAGCAGTACTTC
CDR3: CASSLAEGLAGRSYEQYF

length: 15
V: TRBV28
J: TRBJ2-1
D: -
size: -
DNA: TGTGCCAGCAGTGAACGGGGGTACTCCTACAATGAGCAGTTCTTC
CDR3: CASSERGYSYNEQFF

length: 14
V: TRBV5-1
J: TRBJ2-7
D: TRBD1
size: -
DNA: TGCGCCAGCAGCTCAACGGGACAGGGCTACGAGCAGTACTTC
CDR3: CASSSTGQGYEQYF

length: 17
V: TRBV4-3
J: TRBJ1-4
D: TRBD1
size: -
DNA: TGCGCCAGCAGCCAAGGTTACGACAGGGCTCTAGATGAAAAACTGTTTTTT
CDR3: CASSQGYDRALDEKLFF

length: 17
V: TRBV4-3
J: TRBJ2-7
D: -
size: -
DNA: TGCGCCAGCAGCCTCGGCGCTCGGACATCAGCCTCCTACGAGCAGTACTTC
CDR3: CASSLGARTSASYEQYF

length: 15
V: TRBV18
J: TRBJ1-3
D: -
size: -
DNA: TGTGCCAGCTCTCCCCAGGGAACGCCTGGAAACACCATATATTTT
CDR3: CASSPQGTPGNTIYF

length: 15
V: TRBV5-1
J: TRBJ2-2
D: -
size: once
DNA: TGCGCCAGCAGCTTGGCGGGACGGAACACCGGGGAGCTGTTTTTT
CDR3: CASSLAGRNTGELFF

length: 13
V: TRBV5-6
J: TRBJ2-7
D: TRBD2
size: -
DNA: TGTGCCAGCAGCGGACTAGCAGTCTACGAGCAGTACTTC
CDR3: CASSGLAVYEQYF

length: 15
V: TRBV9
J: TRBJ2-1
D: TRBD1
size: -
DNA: TGTGCCAGCAGCGAGACGGGACAGGGGAGGCATGAGCAGTTCTTC
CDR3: CASSETGQGRHEQFF

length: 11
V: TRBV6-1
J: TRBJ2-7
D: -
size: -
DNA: TGTGCCAGCGGGCGTCAGTACGAGCAGTACTTC
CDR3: CASGRQYEQYF

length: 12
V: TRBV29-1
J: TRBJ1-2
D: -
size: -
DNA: TGCAGCGTTGTGGGGGGGTCATATGGCTACACCTTC
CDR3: CSVVGGSYGYTF

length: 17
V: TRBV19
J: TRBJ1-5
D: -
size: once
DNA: TGTGCCAGTAGTAAAACCGGGAGAGGTGGCATCAATCAGCCCCAGCATTTT
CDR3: CASSKTGRGGINQPQHF

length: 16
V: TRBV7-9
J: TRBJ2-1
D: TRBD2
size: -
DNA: TGTGCCAGCGGAAGAATAGCGGGAGCTCCAACACAGGAGCAGTTCTTC
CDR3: CASGRIAGAPTQEQFF

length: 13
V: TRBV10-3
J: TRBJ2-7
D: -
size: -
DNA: TGTGCCATCAGTGACGGGACGGCTGACGAGCAGTACTTC
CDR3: CAISDGTADEQYF

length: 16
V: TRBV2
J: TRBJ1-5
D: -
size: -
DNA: TGTGCCAGCAGCGCTAGGGGGGATCGTAGCAATCAGCCCCAGCATTTT
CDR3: CASSARGDRSNQPQHF

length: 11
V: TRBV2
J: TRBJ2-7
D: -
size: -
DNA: TGTGCCAGCAGTCCAGGGTTCGAGCAGTACTTC
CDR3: CASSPGFEQYF

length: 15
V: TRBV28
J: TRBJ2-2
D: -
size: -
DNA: TGTGCCAGCAGTTTAAGTGGGGGTACCACCGGGGAGCTGTTTTTT
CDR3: CASSLSGGTTGELFF

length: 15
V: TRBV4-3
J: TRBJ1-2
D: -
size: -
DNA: TGCGCCAGCAGCCAAGACTGGGGGGCGGGCTATGGCTACACCTTC
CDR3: CASSQDWGAGYGYTF

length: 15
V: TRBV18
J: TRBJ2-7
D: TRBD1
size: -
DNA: TGTGCCAGCTCACCAGGGACAGGGATCTCCTACGAGCAGTACTTC
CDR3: CASSPGTGISYEQYF

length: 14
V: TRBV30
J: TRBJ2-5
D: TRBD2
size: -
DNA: TGTGCCTGGAGATGGGCGGGAGGGCCAGAGACCCAGTACTTC
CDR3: CAWRWAGGPETQYF

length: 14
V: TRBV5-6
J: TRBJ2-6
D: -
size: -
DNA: TGTGCCAGCAGCTTACCGCCCGGGGCCAACGTCCTGACTTTC
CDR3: CASSLPPGANVLTF

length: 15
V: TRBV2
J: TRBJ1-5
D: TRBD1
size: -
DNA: TGTGCCAGCAGCACCGCGACAGGGGGCAAGCAGCCCCAGCATTTT
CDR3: CASSTATGGKQPQHF

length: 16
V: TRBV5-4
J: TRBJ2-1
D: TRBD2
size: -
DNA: TGTGCCAGCAGCCCGAGGACTAGCGGGAGGGTCGATGAGCAGTTCTTC
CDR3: CASSPRTSGRVDEQFF

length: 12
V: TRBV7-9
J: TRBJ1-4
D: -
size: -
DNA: TGTGCCAGCAGCTTAGTGGGAGAAAAACTGTTTTTT
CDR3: CASSLVGEKLFF

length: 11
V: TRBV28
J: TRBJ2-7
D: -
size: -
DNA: TGCCCAAGAAGCTCCCAGAAAGGGCAGTACTTC
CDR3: CPRSSQKGQYF

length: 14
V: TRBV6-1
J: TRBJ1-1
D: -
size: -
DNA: TGTGCCGTCGCAGGGTTAAGGGTTGGGACTGAAGCTTTCTTT
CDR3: CAVAGLRVGTEAFF

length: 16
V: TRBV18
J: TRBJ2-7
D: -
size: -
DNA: TGTGCCAGCTCAACGAGACAGAACCTTCAAGCCTACGAGCAGTACTTC
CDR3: CASSTRQNLQAYEQYF

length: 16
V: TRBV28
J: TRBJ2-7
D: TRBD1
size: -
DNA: TGTGCCAGCAGTTCAAACTCAGGGGGCGGAGTATACGAGCAGTACTTC
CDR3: CASSSNSGGGVYEQYF

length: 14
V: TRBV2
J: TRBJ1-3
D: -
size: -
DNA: TGTGCCAGCAGTGCCTCAGTATCTGGAAACACCATATATTTT
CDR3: CASSASVSGNTIYF

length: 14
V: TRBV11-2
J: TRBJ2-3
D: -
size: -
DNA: TGTGCCAGCAGCTTAGATCTGGGGACAGATACGCAGTATTTT
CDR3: CASSLDLGTDTQYF

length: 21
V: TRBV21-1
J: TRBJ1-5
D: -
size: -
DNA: TGTGCCAGCAGCAAAGCGCGTATAGAGGGACAGGGGTTGGGTAGCAATCAGCCCCAGCATTTT
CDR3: CASSKARIEGQGLGSNQPQHF

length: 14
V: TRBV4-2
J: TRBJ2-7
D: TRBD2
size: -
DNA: TGTGCCAGCAGCCAAGATACTAGCGGCTACGAGCAGTACTTC
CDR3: CASSQDTSGYEQYF

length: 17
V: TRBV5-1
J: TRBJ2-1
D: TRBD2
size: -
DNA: TGCGCCAGCAGCAGAGGGACTAGCGGTAAACCATACAATGAGCAGTTCTTC
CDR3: CASSRGTSGKPYNEQFF

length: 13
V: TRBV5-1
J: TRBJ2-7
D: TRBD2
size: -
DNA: TGCGCCAGCAAGCTCGGGGGAGGGGAGGAGCAGTACTTC
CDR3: CASKLGGGEEQYF

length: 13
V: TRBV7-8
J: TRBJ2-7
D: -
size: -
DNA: TGTGCCAGCAGCAGGATGAGGACCTACGAGCAGTACTTC
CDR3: CASSRMRTYEQYF

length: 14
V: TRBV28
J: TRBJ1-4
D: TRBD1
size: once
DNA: TGTGCCAGCAGTTTCGCAGGGGGAGAGGAAAAACTGTTTTTT
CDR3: CASSFAGGEEKLFF

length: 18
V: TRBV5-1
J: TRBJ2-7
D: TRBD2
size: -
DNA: TGCGCCAGCAGCAATGGACTAGCGGGAGCCCCGATTGCTTACGAGCAGTACTTC
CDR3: CASSNGLAGAPIAYEQYF

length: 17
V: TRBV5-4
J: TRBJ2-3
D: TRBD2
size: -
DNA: TGTGCCAGCAGCCCGCAAGGACTAGCGGGAGTAGGGGATACGCAGTATTTT
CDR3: CASSPQGLAGVGDTQYF